This T cell receptor beta chain comes out of a study of blood T cell repertoires in COVID-19. Clones were sequenced by immunoSEQ multiplex PCR, and TCRdb holds only the in-frame ones, with some missing. The sample records about 300,000 clones, around 86% being singletons. The CDR3 extends over 15 amino acids. Germline V gene sequence: CDR1 SGHAT, CDR2 FQNNGV. V gave up 5 bases and J gave up 1 base; unmatched junction bases: 4. J is TRBJ2-2 and V is TRBV11-2, with TRBD1 matching over 7 bases. Sequencing was done on a sample of PBMCs or T cells enriched from blood (not recorded which). The source of this sequence is a woman between 18 and 30 years old who had recovered from COVID-19. CDR3 nucleotides: TGTGCCAGCAGCCCTTGGACAGGGAACACCGGGGAGCTGTTTTTT. Amino acids: CASSPWTGNTGELFF.